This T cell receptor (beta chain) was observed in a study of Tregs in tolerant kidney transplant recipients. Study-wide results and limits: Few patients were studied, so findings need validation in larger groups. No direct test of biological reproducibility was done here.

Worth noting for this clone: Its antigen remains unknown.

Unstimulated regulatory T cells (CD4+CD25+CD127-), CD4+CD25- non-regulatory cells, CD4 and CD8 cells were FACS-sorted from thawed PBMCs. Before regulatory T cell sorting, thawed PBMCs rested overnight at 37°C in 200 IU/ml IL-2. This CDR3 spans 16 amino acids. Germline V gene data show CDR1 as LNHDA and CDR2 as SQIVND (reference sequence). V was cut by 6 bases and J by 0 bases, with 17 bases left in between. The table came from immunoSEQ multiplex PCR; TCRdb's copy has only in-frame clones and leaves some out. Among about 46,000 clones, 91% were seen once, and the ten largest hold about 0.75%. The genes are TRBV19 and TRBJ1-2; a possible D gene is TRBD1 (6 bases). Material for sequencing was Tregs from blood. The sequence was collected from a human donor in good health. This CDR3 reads CASSKRGPSANYGYTF. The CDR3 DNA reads TGTGCCAGTAGCAAACGGGGGCCATCGGCTAACTATGGCTACACCTTC.